This is a list of T cell receptor beta chains from one sample in a study of CD8+ T cells in alopecia areata. TCRdb's copy holds only in-frame clones and misses some; the assay was immunoSEQ multiplex PCR. This sample has some 170,000 clones, with 65% to 75% found just once. The sample here was CD8+ T cells sorted from blood, taken at week 0. The receptor set was obtained from a human donor with alopecia areata. The CDR3 runs from the conserved cysteine through the conserved F or W. A D gene is named only where the DNA matches it firmly. The size of a clone is reported for some rows only, either as once, few or many, or as a class for expanded clones.

size,V,D,J,DNA,CDR3
once,TRBV4-2,TRBD2,TRBJ2-7,TGTGCCAGCAGCCAAGATGGGATACTAGCGGGGTCCTACGAGCAGTACTTC,CASSQDGILAGSYEQYF
NA,TRBV27,NA,TRBJ2-1,TGTGCCAGCAGTTTCAAGGGTTACAAAAATGAGCAGTTCTTC,CASSFKGYKNEQFF
NA,TRBV9,TRBD1,TRBJ1-1,TGTGCCAGCAGCGGAGGACAGGGCCCTGAAGCTTTCTTT,CASSGGQGPEAFF
once,TRBV2,NA,TRBJ2-2,TGTGCCAGCATGGGGAACACCGGGGAGCTGTTTTTT,CASMGNTGELFF
NA,TRBV9,TRBD1,TRBJ2-7,TGTGCCAGCAGCGTAGGTTCGGGACAGGGGGCGTTCGAGCAGTACTTC,CASSVGSGQGAFEQYF
NA,TRBV11-2,TRBD2,TRBJ2-3,TGTGCCAGCAGTCTAGCGGGGAGAACCACAGATACGCAGTATTTT,CASSLAGRTTDTQYF
few,TRBV4-1,TRBD1,TRBJ1-1,TGCGCCAGCAGCCAAACTGCAGGGGGCAGTCCCACTGAAGCTTTCTTT,CASSQTAGGSPTEAFF
NA,TRBV9,NA,TRBJ2-2,TGTGCCAGCAGCCTTAGACAGGTGGAAAACACCGGGGAGCTGTTTTTT,CASSLRQVENTGELFF
few,TRBV10-3,NA,TRBJ2-5,TGTGCCATCAGTGATTCTCCGCGGACTTACCAAGAGACCCAGTACTTC,CAISDSPRTYQETQYF
NA,TRBV18,TRBD2,TRBJ2-1,TGTGCCAGCTCACCCCGGGAGGGGGGTCCGGGTGAGCAGTTCTTC,CASSPREGGPGEQFF
NA,TRBV4-1,NA,TRBJ1-5,TGCGCCAGCAGCCAAGAACCCGTGCGGGGACAGCCCCAGCATTTT,CASSQEPVRGQPQHF